Below, 25 T cell receptor beta chains from the same sample are listed, as sequenced in a study of early T cells in non-severe SARS-CoV-2 infection. In TCRdb, the 5' RACE reads were re-called with MiXCR into one record per CDR3 protein. The table records nearly 80,000 distinct CDR3 sequences, around 13% of them present only once. Sequenced input: whole blood. The receptors stem from an adult who was a healthcare worker with PCR-confirmed SARS-CoV-2 infection or an uninfected control (not recorded which).

This clonotype rates as medium-sized. The chain joins TRBV6-6 to TRBJ1-4; 7 bases align to TRBD1. The CDR3 consists of 14 residues. CDR1 is MNHNY and CDR2 is SVGAGI in the germline V gene (reference sequence). V trimming: 6 bases; J trimming: 3 bases; junction bases outside the gene matches: 4. The CDR3 bases are TGTGCCAGCAGCCCGGGACAGTCTAATGAAAAACTGTTTTTT. This translates into CASSPGQSNEKLFF.

This clonotype was seen repeatedly, ten times or more. V usage is TRBV11-3 and J usage is TRBJ1-1, with a tentative D call TRBD1 (5 bases). In germline, CDR1 is SGHNT, CDR2 YENEEA. V was cut by 4 bases and J by 7 bases, with 13 bases left in between. This CDR3 comprises 13 residues. As DNA, the CDR3 is TGTGCCAGCAGCTCCCGGGGGACCAATGAAGCTTTCTTT. Protein sequence: CASSSRGTNEAFF.

A note on this clonotype: A read error may account for a junction end that differs from germline. The chain employs TRBV27 and TRBJ2-7; D gene uncertain. The V gene's germline CDR1 is MNHEY and CDR2 SMNVEV (reference sequence). The CDR3 extends over 13 amino acids. CDR3 DNA: TGTGCCAGCAGTATATCAGCCCTGAGCGAGCAGTACTTC. Amino acid sequence: CASSISALSEQYF.

This clonotype was counted many times. This chain uses TRBV29-1 with TRBJ2-4; D perhaps matches TRBD1 (6 bases). Germline V lookup: CDR1 SQVTM, CDR2 ANQGSEA. The CDR3 runs 14 residues. V lost 4 bases, J lost 2 bases, and 12 bases lay in between. The chain's CDR3 is CSVVFRGSKNIQYF. The DNA for the CDR3 is TGCAGCGTTGTGTTCAGGGGATCCAAAAACATTCAGTACTTC.

V usage is TRBV12-3 or TRBV12-4 and J usage is TRBJ2-7, with D uncertain. This CDR3 has 11 residues. Between the trimmed V and J ends, which lost 6 bases and 3 bases, there was a span of 6 bases. The CDR3 DNA sequence: TGTGCCAGCAGCCGGTACTACGAGCAGTACTTC. Its translation: CASSRYYEQYF.

J is TRBJ1-5 and V is TRBV19; 9 bases line up with TRBD1. Germline-derived CDR1 and CDR2 are LNHDA and SQIVND (reference sequence). With 3 bases clipped from V and 2 bases from J, the junction kept 8 bases outside the gene matches. This CDR3 spans 17 amino acids. Here the CDR3 DNA reads TGTGCCAGTAGTATTTTACAGGGGGCGCCGGGCAATCAGCCCCAGCATTTT. Protein product: CASSILQGAPGNQPQHF.

This clonotype showed up just a few times. CDR3 sequence reads: CASSLGDGDEKLFF. In DNA form, the CDR3 reads TGCGCCAGCAGCTTGGGAGACGGAGATGAAAAACTGTTTTTT. The rearrangement joins TRBV5-1 to TRBJ1-4; D is uncertain. Germline-derived CDR1 and CDR2 are SGHRS and YFSETQ. Trimming took 0 bases from V and 6 from J, leaving 9 bases between them. There are 14 residues in the CDR3.

Many counts were recorded for this clonotype. The chain uses TRBV5-1 and TRBJ1-1; 7 bases are shared with TRBD1. CDR1 and CDR2 from the germline V gene are SGHRS and YFSETQ. Unmatched junction bases numbered 3, after V lost 0 bases and J lost 1 base. The CDR3 loop spans 15 amino acids. The CDR3 loop is CASSLDPGGNTEAFF. In DNA form, the CDR3 reads TGCGCCAGCAGCTTGGATCCAGGGGGGAACACTGAAGCTTTCTTT.

The sample holds many counts of this clonotype. The chain joins TRBV29-1 to TRBJ1-2; D possibly corresponds to TRBD1 (5 bases). The CDR3 length is 12 residues. Germline V gene data show CDR1 as SQVTM and CDR2 as ANQGSEA. Trimming took 6 bases from V and 4 from J, leaving 12 bases between them. The DNA for the CDR3 is TGCAGCGTCGGAGAGGGGTTCTATGGCTACACCTTC. The encoded protein is CSVGEGFYGYTF.

The table lists this clonotype with many counts. V usage is TRBV12-3 or TRBV12-4 and J usage is TRBJ2-2; TRBD2 matches at 9 bases. The CDR3 totals 15 residues. V lost 4 bases to trimming and J lost 7 bases; unmatched junction nucleotides: 7. CDR3 bases: TGTGCCAGCAGTTCATTAGCGGGAGCAATCGGGGAGCTGTTTTTT. This gives the protein CASSSLAGAIGELFF.

The rearrangement uses TRBV9 and TRBJ1-1, with unresolved D. Trimming cost V 3 bases and J 1 base, with 10 bases left between them. This CDR3 is 14 amino acids long. CDR1 is SGDLS, CDR2 YYNGEE, per germline. CDR3 coding DNA: TGTGCCAGCAGCGCCGGCAATCGGAACACTGAAGCTTTCTTT. Amino acids: CASSAGNRNTEAFF.

The V call is TRBV19, the J call TRBJ2-5, with 13 bases matching TRBD2. This CDR3 is 18 amino acids long. Germline assignment: CDR1 LNHDA and CDR2 SQIVND (reference sequence). The trim removed 5 bases at V and 5 bases at J, leaving 14 bases unmatched. The CDR3 coding sequence is TGTGCCAGTAGTCGCGGGGGACTAGCGGGGCCGAGTTCGGAGACCCAGTACTTC. Translating gives CASSRGGLAGPSSETQYF.

The chain couples TRBV12-3 or TRBV12-4 to TRBJ1-4; 7 bases are shared with TRBD1. V was pared by 6 bases and J by 3 bases, with 4 bases of the junction left unmatched. CDR3 length equals 14 residues. The CDR3 coding sequence is TGTGCCAGCAGCCGAACAGGGGCTAATGAAAAACTGTTTTTT. This gives the protein CASSRTGANEKLFF.

At least ten counts were recorded for this clonotype. The chain is built from TRBV6-5 and TRBJ1-1; 8 bases map to TRBD1. J gave up 8 bases and V 2 bases, and 4 bases lay outside the gene matches. Germline V lookup: CDR1 MNHEY, CDR2 SVGAGI. This CDR3 has 13 amino acids. This CDR3 reads CASSYHWTGEAFF. Written as DNA, the CDR3 is TGTGCCAGCAGTTACCACTGGACAGGGGAAGCTTTCTTT.

This clonotype appeared many times. The gene calls are TRBV7-2 and TRBJ2-3; TRBD2 matches 9 bases. Germline V CDR1 and CDR2: SGHTA, FQGNSA. CDR3 size: 15 residues. V shed 5 bases, J shed 4 bases, and the junction held 7 bases outside the gene matches. CDR3 amino acids: CASSLGGGASDTQYF. The CDR3 bases are TGTGCCAGCAGCCTCGGCGGGGGGGCATCAGATACGCAGTATTTT.

In this sample, this clonotype turned up a few times. The chain carries TRBV29-1 and TRBJ2-7, with 8 bases aligning to TRBD1. The V gene end was trimmed by 0 bases and the J gene end by 5 bases; junction bases not matched to a gene: 9. Per germline, CDR1 SQVTM and CDR2 ANQGSEA. The CDR3 has 15 residues. CDR3 residues: CSVEDHGRGRDEQYF. Written as DNA, the CDR3 is TGCAGCGTTGAAGATCATGGCAGGGGGCGAGACGAGCAGTACTTC.

This clonotype was observed many times. V is TRBV28 and J is TRBJ2-3, with D possibly matching TRBD2 (5 bases). Trimming shortened V by 10 bases and J by 0 bases, and 17 bases separated the two germline ends. This CDR3 comprises 15 residues. The germline gives CDR1 MDHEN, CDR2 SYDVKM. The CDR3 is CATSSGDYSTDTQYF. CDR3 sequence (DNA): TGTGCCACCTCATCAGGAGACTATAGCACAGATACGCAGTATTTT.

This rearrangement joins TRBV7-9 to TRBJ1-3; the D is unclear. CDR1 SEHNR and CDR2 FQNEAQ come from the germline V gene (reference sequence). CDR3 length: 15 amino acids. Trimming removed 5 bases from V and 0 bases from J, with 11 bases in between. The CDR3 nucleotides are TGTGCCAGCAGCATCGGACCGACCTCTGGAAACACCATATATTTT. This gives the protein CASSIGPTSGNTIYF.

A few counts support this clonotype. CDR3 in DNA: TGTGCCAGCAGTTCAGGGCATTCACCCCTCCACTTT. Its protein product is CASSSGHSPLHF. V and J are TRBV28 and TRBJ1-6; maybe TRBD1 (5 bases). Germline CDR1 reads MDHEN; CDR2 reads SYDVKM. CDR3 length: 12 residues. Trimming took off 4 bases at V and 8 bases at J, with 6 bases between the two ends.

This clonotype came up many times. The J gene is TRBJ2-3, the V gene TRBV3-1, with D possibly matching TRBD2 (5 bases). This CDR3 has 14 residues. The germline gives CDR1 LGHDT, CDR2 YNNKEL (reference sequence). The ends were cut back, 0 bases at V and 6 bases at J, with 10 bases in the middle. CDR3 bases: TGTGCCAGCAGCCAAGATATGACGGGGGATACGCAGTATTTT. Translating it yields CASSQDMTGDTQYF.

This clonotype was found many times. The chain employs TRBV5-6 and TRBJ2-7, with D perhaps assigned TRBD1 or TRBD2 (7 bases each). The CDR3 loop spans 13 amino acids. Trimming removed 1 base at V and 7 bases at J, with 12 bases between. Germline V CDR1 and CDR2: SGHDT, YYEEEE. The DNA for the CDR3 is TGTGCCAGCAGCTTGCCCAGGGGGGGTGAGCAGTACTTC. Its translation: CASSLPRGGEQYF. Together with reference TRBV5-6 and TRBJ2-7, the CDR3 gives the full variable domain: DAGVTQSPTHLIKTRGQQVTLRCSPKSGHDTVSWYQQALGQGPQFIFQYYEEEERQRGNFPDRFSGHQFPNYSSELNVNALLLGDSALYLCASSLPRGGEQYFGPGTRLTVT.

The chain recombines TRBV12-3 or TRBV12-4 with TRBJ2-2; unclear D gene. The CDR3 runs 16 residues. V was cut by 4 bases and J by 1 base, with 13 bases left in between. CDR3 sequence (DNA): TGTGCCAGCAGTTCCCCCTGGGCGTTGAACACCGGGGAGCTGTTTTTT. As protein: CASSSPWALNTGELFF.

This clonotype was found many times. The rearrangement uses TRBV10-3 and TRBJ2-7; the D call may be TRBD1 or TRBD2 (5 bases each). The CDR3 is 12 residues long. V dropped 10 bases and J dropped 1 base, with 11 bases sitting between them. CDR1 and CDR2 from the germline V gene are ENHRY and SYGVKD. The CDR3 bases are TGTGCCACCAGGGAGACATCCTACGAGCAGTACTTC. It yields the protein CATRETSYEQYF.

This clonotype was found many times. The chain joins TRBV27 to TRBJ2-7, with 7 bases fitting TRBD1. This CDR3 is built from 14 residues. Trimming cost V 4 bases and J 4 bases; bases outside gene matches: 7. Germline assignment: CDR1 MNHEY and CDR2 SMNVEV (reference sequence). The CDR3 DNA follows: TGTGCCAGCAGTTCGTACAGGGGTTATTACGAGCAGTACTTC. Translated: CASSSYRGYYEQYF.

The chain links TRBV10-2 to TRBJ2-7; 10 bases are shared with TRBD2. V lost 6 bases and J lost 7; bases outside the gene matches: 15. The CDR3 is 16 amino acids. Looked up from germline, CDR1 is WSHSY and CDR2 is SAAADI. The CDR3 spells CASRKRGSSGSVEQYF. Written as DNA, the CDR3 is TGCGCCAGCAGAAAGAGGGGGTCTAGCGGGAGCGTAGAGCAGTACTTC.